The 10 T cell receptor beta chains below were found in one sample sequenced in a study of blood T cell repertoires in COVID-19. TCRdb's copy holds only in-frame clones and misses some; the assay was immunoSEQ multiplex PCR. Of approximately 170,000 clones listed, about four fifths were seen once; the top ten hold about a tenth. Input material: peripheral blood. The source is a man in his sixties or seventies with active or convalescent COVID-19.

The chain recombines TRBV19 with TRBJ2-4; a weak D match, TRBD1 (7 bases). The CDR3 has 14 amino acids. The V gene's germline CDR1 is LNHDA and CDR2 SQIVND (reference sequence). This CDR3 reads CASSTGRNKNIQYF. The CDR3 DNA reads as TGTGCTTCCTCGACAGGGAGGAACAAAAACATTCAGTACTTC.

This CDR3 reads CASSFGTGRNQPQHF. As DNA, the CDR3 is TGTGCCAGCAGCTTCGGGACAGGGAGGAATCAGCCCCAGCATTTT. V gene TRBV7-2 combines with J gene TRBJ1-5, with TRBD1 matching 9 bases. Trimming removed 3 bases from V and 4 bases from J; junction bases left unmatched: 4. CDR3 size: 15 residues. The germline gives CDR1 SGHTA, CDR2 FQGNSA.

This clone is a singleton in its sample. The V gene is TRBV28, the J gene TRBJ1-1; 7 nucleotides match TRBD1. The germline V gene has CDR1 MDHEN and CDR2 SYDVKM. The CDR3 totals 15 residues. J was trimmed by 6 bases and V by 4 bases; bases with no gene match: 11. The CDR3 reads CASSSPGQGVSEAFF. The DNA for the CDR3 is TGTGCCAGCAGTTCCCCGGGGCAGGGGGTGTCTGAAGCTTTCTTT.

This clone was counted at least ten times. V and J are TRBV7-9 and TRBJ1-5; 10 positions match TRBD1. Germline loops: CDR1 SEHNR, CDR2 FQNEAQ (reference sequence). The CDR3 sequence is 13 residues long. V lost 5 bases to trimming and J lost 9 bases; unmatched junction nucleotides: 4. This CDR3 is CASSVGQGWPQHF. CDR3 coding DNA: TGTGCCAGCAGCGTGGGACAGGGGTGGCCCCAGCATTTT.

The CDR3 bases are TGCAGCGTTGAACGGCGGGATGCCACAGATACGCAGTATTTT. Its translation: CSVERRDATDTQYF. V is TRBV29-1 and J is TRBJ2-3, with TRBD2 as a possible D gene (6 bases). Germline CDR1 reads SQVTM; CDR2 reads ANQGSEA. This CDR3 is 14 amino acids long. Trimming took 2 bases from V and 2 from J, leaving 11 bases between them.

This clone was seen a few times. The chain carries TRBV28 and TRBJ1-6, with D tentatively TRBD1 (6 bases). The ends were cut back, 11 bases at V and 8 bases at J, with 13 bases in the middle. CDR1 and CDR2 from the germline V gene are MDHEN and SYDVKM. The CDR3 totals 12 residues. The DNA of the CDR3 is TGTGCCGGAGGGGGGGAATATTCACCCCTCCACTTT. This sequence encodes CAGGGEYSPLHF.

The genes are TRBV5-8 and TRBJ1-2; 11 bases line up with TRBD1. CDR1 and CDR2 (germline): SGHTS, YDEGEE. This CDR3 spans 16 amino acids. With 2 bases clipped from V and 4 bases from J, the junction kept 7 bases outside the gene matches. The CDR3: CASSFPGTGGSYGYTF. The CDR3 DNA follows: TGTGCCAGCAGCTTTCCCGGGACAGGGGGTAGCTATGGCTACACCTTC.

V gene TRBV19 combines with J gene TRBJ2-7; tentatively, D is TRBD2 (5 bases). The V end lost 3 bases, the J end lost 6 bases, and 9 bases lay between the germline ends. The CDR3 consists of 12 residues. Per germline, CDR1 LNHDA and CDR2 SQIVND (reference sequence). The CDR3 region has the DNA TGTGCCAGTAGTATTGACCGGGGCGAGCAGTACTTC. This translates into CASSIDRGEQYF.

The gene calls are TRBV5-1 and TRBJ2-1; 8 nucleotides agree with TRBD2. The germline gives CDR1 SGHRS, CDR2 YFSETQ. This CDR3 region has 14 residues. With 2 bases clipped from V and 7 bases from J, the junction kept 5 bases outside the gene matches. CDR3 DNA sequence: TGCGCCAGCAGCTTTAGCGGGATTGTGAATGAGCAGTTCTTC. Translation: CASSFSGIVNEQFF.

V and J are TRBV12-3 or TRBV12-4 and TRBJ1-6; D call uncertain. Trimming shortened V by 1 base and J by 10 bases, and 5 bases separated the two germline ends. The CDR3 is made up of 12 amino acids. The CDR3 nucleotides are TGTGCCAGCAGTTTAGGGCAGTCACCCCTCCACTTT. Its protein product is CASSLGQSPLHF.